The 10 T cell receptor beta chains listed next were all sequenced from one sample in a study of patients and donors after allogeneic stem cell transplantation (dated by TCRdb to the early 2020s). Library construction relied on RT-PCR. The instrument given in TCRdb is NextSeq 550. TCRdb's own reprocessing of the public reads used fastp at Q25 and MiXCR and kept productive beta chains. Rows are combined by CDR3 protein, so each entry shows the most common genes and DNA. The sample contains around 150,000 distinct CDR3 sequences, approximately 35% of them found a single time. The biggest ten clones account for less than 60% of the sample. Sequencing was done on a sample of blood, either unsorted or a sorted T cell fraction (not recorded which). Source of these receptors: a human donor who was either an allogeneic HSCT recipient or a stem cell or donor lymphocyte infusion donor (not recorded which). It is not recorded whose cells these are; they may come from a transplant donor.

This clonotype was seen a handful of times. The chain couples TRBV20-1 to TRBJ1-3, with D maybe TRBD1 (5 bases). The V end was cut by 2 bases, the J end by 0 bases, with 20 bases between. CDR3 size: 18 residues. CDR1 is DFQATT, CDR2 SNEGSKA, per germline (reference sequence). The DNA of the CDR3 is TGCAGTGCTAGATCGCAGGGCCTACCGGCCTACTCTGGAAACACCATATATTTT. Its translation is CSARSQGLPAYSGNTIYF.

This chain connects TRBV4-3 to TRBJ2-5, with unresolved D. V lost 4 bases, J lost 3 bases, and 15 bases lay in between. This CDR3 region has 15 residues. Per germline, CDR1 LGHNA and CDR2 YSLEER. The CDR3 is CASSPSRVEEETQYF. Written as DNA, the CDR3 is TGCGCCAGCAGCCCCTCAAGGGTGGAAGAAGAGACCCAGTACTTC.

This clonotype was picked up a small number of times. The CDR3 DNA reads as TGTGCCAGCAGCTTAGTCCCGGGTCATATGAACACTGAAGCTTTCTTT. It specifies CASSLVPGHMNTEAFF. The genes are TRBV13 and TRBJ1-1; D remains unclear. Trimming left V 1 base short and J 0 bases short, with 12 bases between. The CDR3 has 16 amino acids. Per germline, CDR1 PRHDT and CDR2 FYEKMQ (reference sequence).

The chain employs TRBV6-6 and TRBJ2-5; 9 nucleotides line up with TRBD1. The CDR3 has 18 amino acids. CDR1 MNHNY and CDR2 SVGAGI come from the germline V gene (reference sequence). With V trimmed by 2 bases and J by 1 base, 11 bases remained unmatched. The chain's CDR3 is CASSYLMLQGAVQETQYF. The CDR3 DNA follows: TGTGCCAGCAGTTACCTCATGCTACAGGGGGCCGTCCAAGAGACCCAGTACTTC.

This rearrangement joins TRBV3-1 to TRBJ2-3, with TRBD1 as a possible D gene (5 bases). The V and J ends lost 3 bases and 1 base respectively, with 11 bases between them. The CDR3 has 15 amino acids. Germline V gene data show CDR1 as LGHDT and CDR2 as YNNKEL (reference sequence). CDR3 coding DNA: TGTGCCAGCAGCCAGGGGCAGATCCGCACAGATACGCAGTATTTT. It translates to CASSQGQIRTDTQYF.

The V gene is TRBV12-3 or TRBV12-4, the J gene TRBJ1-3; 10 nucleotides agree with TRBD1. V gave up 8 bases and J gave up 4 bases; unmatched junction bases: 2. The CDR3 extends over 13 amino acids. CDR3 residues: CASGTGVGNTIYF. CDR3 bases: TGTGCCAGCGGGACAGGGGTAGGAAACACCATATATTTT.

The V and J genes are TRBV6-5 and TRBJ1-2, with no clear D. This CDR3 is built from 11 residues. CDR1 is MNHEY, CDR2 SVGAGI, per germline. Trimming took 7 bases from V and 6 from J, leaving 9 bases between them. The CDR3 nucleotides read TGTGCCAGCATGGGGATTCATGGCTACACCTTC. Translation: CASMGIHGYTF.

DNA of the CDR3: TGCAGTGCTAGACATACAGGAGCCTATGGCTACACCTTC. This sequence encodes CSARHTGAYGYTF. This chain connects TRBV20-1 to TRBJ1-2, with D tentatively TRBD1 (5 bases). CDR1 is DFQATT, CDR2 SNEGSKA, per germline (reference sequence). With 2 bases removed from V and 4 bases from J, the gap between germline ends came to 11 bases. The CDR3 is 13 amino acids.

The chain uses TRBV10-3 and TRBJ2-5; TRBD2 matches 7 bases. CDR3 length: 13 residues. The J segment lost 5 bases and the V segment lost 4 bases, leaving 4 bases of the junction unmatched. From germline, CDR1 is ENHRY and CDR2 SYGVKD. The CDR3 protein is CAISAVGGETQYF. The CDR3 DNA follows: TGTGCCATCAGTGCTGTCGGGGGGGAGACCCAGTACTTC.

The V gene is TRBV9, the J gene TRBJ1-4; D might be TRBD1 (6 bases). CDR1 and CDR2 (germline): SGDLS, YYNGEE. The germline V and J ends were trimmed by 3 bases and 3 bases, with 15 bases remaining between them. The CDR3 has 16 residues. The CDR3 here is CASSGVSGGANEKLFF. CDR3 nucleotide sequence: TGTGCCAGCAGCGGAGTCTCGGGGGGCGCTAATGAAAAACTGTTTTTT.